This TCR beta chain appears in the sequencing data of a study of cytomegalovirus exposure and HLA in healthy donors. This CDR3 is built from 13 residues. V lost 6 bases, J lost 0 bases, and 8 bases lay in between. The V gene's germline CDR1 is MDHEN and CDR2 SYDVKM. PCR primers comprised 60 Vbeta and 13 Jbeta primers. Clones were read by immunoSEQ multiplex PCR, and TCRdb kept only the in-frame ones, dropping some. The table shows under 150,000 clones, with approximately 82% occurring only once. This clone has more than one count but fewer than ten. Specimen: PBMCs. The sequence was obtained from a man younger than 40 in good health and CMV-seropositive. V is TRBV28 and J is TRBJ1-1, with D unresolved. The CDR3 DNA reads as TGTGCCAGCAGCAGGATTTTGAACACTGAAGCTTTCTTT. Translated: CASSRILNTEAFF.